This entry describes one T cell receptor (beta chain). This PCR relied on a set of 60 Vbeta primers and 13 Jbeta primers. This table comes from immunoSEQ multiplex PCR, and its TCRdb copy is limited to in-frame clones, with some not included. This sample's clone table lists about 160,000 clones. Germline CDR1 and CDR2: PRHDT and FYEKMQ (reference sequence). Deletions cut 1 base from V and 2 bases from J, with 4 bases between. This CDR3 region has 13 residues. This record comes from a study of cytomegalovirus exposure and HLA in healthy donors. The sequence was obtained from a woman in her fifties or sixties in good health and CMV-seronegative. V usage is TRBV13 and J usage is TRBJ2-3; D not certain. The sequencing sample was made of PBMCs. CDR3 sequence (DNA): TGTGCCAGCAGCTTAGACAACACAGATACGCAGTATTTT. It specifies CASSLDNTDTQYF.